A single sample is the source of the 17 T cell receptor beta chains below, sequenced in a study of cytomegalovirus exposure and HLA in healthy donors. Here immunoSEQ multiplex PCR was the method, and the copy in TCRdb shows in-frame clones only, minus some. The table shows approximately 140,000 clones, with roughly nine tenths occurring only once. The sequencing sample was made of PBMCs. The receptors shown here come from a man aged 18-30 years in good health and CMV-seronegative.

CDR3: CASSYSRDRVHEQYF. In DNA form, the CDR3 reads TGTGCCAGCAGTTACTCCAGGGACAGGGTGCACGAGCAGTACTTC. The chain combines TRBV6-6 with TRBJ2-7; 9 nucleotides match TRBD1. The CDR3 spans 15 residues. Germline V lookup: CDR1 MNHNY, CDR2 SVGAGI (reference sequence). The V gene end was trimmed by 0 bases and the J gene end by 5 bases; junction bases not matched to a gene: 5.

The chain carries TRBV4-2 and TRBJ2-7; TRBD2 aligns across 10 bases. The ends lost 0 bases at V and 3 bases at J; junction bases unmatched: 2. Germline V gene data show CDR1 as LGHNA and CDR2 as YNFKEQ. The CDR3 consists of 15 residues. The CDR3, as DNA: TGTGCCAGCAGCCAAGAACTAGCGGGGAGCTACGAGCAGTACTTC. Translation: CASSQELAGSYEQYF.

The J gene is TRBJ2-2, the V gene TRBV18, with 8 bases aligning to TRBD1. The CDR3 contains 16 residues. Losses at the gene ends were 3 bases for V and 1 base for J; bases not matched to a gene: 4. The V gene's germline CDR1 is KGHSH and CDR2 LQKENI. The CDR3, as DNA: TGTGCCAGCTCACCCCCCGGGACAGGGAACACCGGGGAGCTGTTTTTT. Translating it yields CASSPPGTGNTGELFF.

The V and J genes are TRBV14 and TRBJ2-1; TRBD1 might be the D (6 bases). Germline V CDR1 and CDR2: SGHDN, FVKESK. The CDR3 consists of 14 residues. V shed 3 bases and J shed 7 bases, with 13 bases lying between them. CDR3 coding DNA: TGTGCCAGCAGCCACAAAGGGGGAGTAAATGAGCAGTTCTTC. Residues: CASSHKGGVNEQFF.

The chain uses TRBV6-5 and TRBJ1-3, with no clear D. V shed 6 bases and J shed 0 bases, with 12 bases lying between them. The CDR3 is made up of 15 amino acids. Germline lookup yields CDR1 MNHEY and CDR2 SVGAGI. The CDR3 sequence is CASRAGVGSGNTIYF. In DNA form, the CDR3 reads TGTGCCAGCAGAGCCGGGGTTGGCTCTGGAAACACCATATATTTT.

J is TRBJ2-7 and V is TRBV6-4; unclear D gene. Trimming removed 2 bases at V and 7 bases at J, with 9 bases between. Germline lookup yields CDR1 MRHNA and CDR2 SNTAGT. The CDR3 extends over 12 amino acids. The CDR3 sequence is CASSDPLSEQYF. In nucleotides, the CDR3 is TGTGCCAGCAGTGACCCCCTTTCGGAGCAGTACTTC.

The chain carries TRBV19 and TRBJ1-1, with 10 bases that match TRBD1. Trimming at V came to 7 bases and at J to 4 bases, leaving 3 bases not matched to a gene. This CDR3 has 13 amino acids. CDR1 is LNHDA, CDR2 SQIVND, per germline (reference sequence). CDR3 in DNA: TGTGCCAGTAAGGACAGGGGGGTCACTGAAGCTTTCTTT. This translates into CASKDRGVTEAFF.

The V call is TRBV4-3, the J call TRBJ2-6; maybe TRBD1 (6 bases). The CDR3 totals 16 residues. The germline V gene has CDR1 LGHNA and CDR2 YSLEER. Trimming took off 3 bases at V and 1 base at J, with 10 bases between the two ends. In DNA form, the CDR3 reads TGCGCCAGCAGCCAGGTCCAGGGGTCTGGGGCCAACGTCCTGACTTTC. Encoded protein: CASSQVQGSGANVLTF.

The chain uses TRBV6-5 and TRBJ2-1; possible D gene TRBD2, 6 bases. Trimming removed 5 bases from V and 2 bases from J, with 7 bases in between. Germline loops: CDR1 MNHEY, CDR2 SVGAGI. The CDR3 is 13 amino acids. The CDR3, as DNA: TGTGCCAGCAGTGGAGGGGCCTACAATGAGCAGTTCTTC. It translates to CASSGGAYNEQFF.

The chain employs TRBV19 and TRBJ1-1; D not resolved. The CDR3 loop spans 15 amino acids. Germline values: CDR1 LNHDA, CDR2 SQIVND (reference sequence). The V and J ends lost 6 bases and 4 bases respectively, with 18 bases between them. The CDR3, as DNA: TGTGCCAGTAGCCGGTGGGGAGATAGTATCACTGAAGCTTTCTTT. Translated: CASSRWGDSITEAFF.

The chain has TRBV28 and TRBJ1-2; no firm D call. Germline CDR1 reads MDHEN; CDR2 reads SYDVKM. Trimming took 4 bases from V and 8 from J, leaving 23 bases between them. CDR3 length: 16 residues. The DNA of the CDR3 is TGTGCCAGCAGTTCCCAAGGCGGGCCTCAAAATGGCGGCTACACCTTC. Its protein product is CASSSQGGPQNGGYTF.

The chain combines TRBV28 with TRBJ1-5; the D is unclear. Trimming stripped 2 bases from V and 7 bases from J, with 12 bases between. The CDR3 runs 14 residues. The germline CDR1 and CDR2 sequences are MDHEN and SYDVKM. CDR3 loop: CASSLDGRSQPQHF. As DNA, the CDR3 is TGTGCCAGCAGTTTAGACGGTAGGAGCCAGCCCCAGCATTTT. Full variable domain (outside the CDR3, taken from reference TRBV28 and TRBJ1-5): DVKVTQSSRYLVKRTGEKVFLECVQDMDHENMFWYRQDPGLGLRLIYFSYDVKMKEKGDIPEGYSVSREKKERFSLILESASTNQTSMYLCASSLDGRSQPQHFGDGTRLSIL.

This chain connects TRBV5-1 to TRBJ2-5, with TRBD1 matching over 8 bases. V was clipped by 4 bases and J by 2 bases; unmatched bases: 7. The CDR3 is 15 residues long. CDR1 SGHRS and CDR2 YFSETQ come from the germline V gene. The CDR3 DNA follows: TGCGCCAGCAGCCCGCGGACAGGGCTACAAGAGACCCAGTACTTC. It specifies CASSPRTGLQETQYF. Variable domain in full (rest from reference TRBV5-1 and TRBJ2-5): KAGVTQTPRYLIKTRGQQVTLSCSPISGHRSVSWYQQTPGQGLQFLFEYFSETQRNKGNFPGRFSGRQFSNSRSEMNVSTLELGDSALYLCASSPRTGLQETQYFGPGTRLLVL.

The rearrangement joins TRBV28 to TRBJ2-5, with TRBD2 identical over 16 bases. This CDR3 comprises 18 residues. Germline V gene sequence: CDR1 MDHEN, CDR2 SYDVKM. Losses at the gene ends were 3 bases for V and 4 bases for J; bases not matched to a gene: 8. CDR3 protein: CASSFGTSGRGGGETQYF. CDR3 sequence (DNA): TGTGCCAGCAGTTTCGGGACTAGCGGGAGGGGAGGAGGAGAGACCCAGTACTTC.

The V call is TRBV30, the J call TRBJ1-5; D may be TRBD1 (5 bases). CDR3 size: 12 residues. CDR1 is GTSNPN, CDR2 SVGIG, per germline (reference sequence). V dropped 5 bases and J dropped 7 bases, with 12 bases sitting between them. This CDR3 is CAWGQGGQPQHF. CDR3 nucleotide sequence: TGTGCCTGGGGGCAGGGAGGCCAGCCCCAGCATTTT.

CDR3: CAWSAGGNYEQYF. In DNA, the CDR3 is TGTGCCTGGAGTGCCGGGGGAAACTACGAGCAGTACTTC. This rearrangement joins TRBV30 to TRBJ2-7, with TRBD2 as a possible D gene (6 bases). The CDR3 totals 13 residues. The V gene's germline CDR1 is GTSNPN and CDR2 SVGIG (reference sequence). The ends were cut back, 1 base at V and 3 bases at J, with 10 bases in the middle.

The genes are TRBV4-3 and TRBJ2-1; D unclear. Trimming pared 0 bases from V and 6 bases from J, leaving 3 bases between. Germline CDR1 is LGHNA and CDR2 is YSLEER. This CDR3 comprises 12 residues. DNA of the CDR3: TGCGCCAGCAGCCAAGATCTCAATGAGCAGTTCTTC. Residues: CASSQDLNEQFF.